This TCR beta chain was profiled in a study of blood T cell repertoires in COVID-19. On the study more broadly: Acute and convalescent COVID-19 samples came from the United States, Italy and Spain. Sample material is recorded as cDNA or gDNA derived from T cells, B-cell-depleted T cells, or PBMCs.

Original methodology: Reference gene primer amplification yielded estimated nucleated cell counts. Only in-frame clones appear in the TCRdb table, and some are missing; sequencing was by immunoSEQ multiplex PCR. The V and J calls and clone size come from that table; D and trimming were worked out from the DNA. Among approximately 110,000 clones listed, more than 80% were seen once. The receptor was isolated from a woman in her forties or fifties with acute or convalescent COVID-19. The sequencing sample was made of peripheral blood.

In DNA form, the CDR3 reads TGTGCCACCAGTGATTTTGACACTTCCTATGGCTACACCTTC. Residues: CATSDFDTSYGYTF. The chain carries TRBV24-1 and TRBJ1-2; D uncertain. The V end was cut by 1 base, the J end by 4 bases, with 9 bases between. The CDR3 runs 14 residues. The germline CDR1 and CDR2 sequences are KGHDR and SFDVKD.